These T cell receptor beta chains were read from a single sample in a study of cytomegalovirus exposure and HLA in healthy donors. Measured with immunoSEQ multiplex PCR; TCRdb has only the in-frame clones, and not every one. The sample shows tens of thousands of clones, roughly 69% of them seen only once. Sequencing was done on a sample of PBMCs. These receptors all stem from a woman in her 30s in good health and CMV-seronegative. Each CDR3 is given with its conserved first and last residue. D genes are given only for firm matches. The size of a clone is reported for some rows only, either as once, few or many, or as a class for expanded clones.

clone_size	v_call	j_call	d_call	cdr3_nt	cdr3_aa
.	TRBV10-3	TRBJ1-5	.	TGTGCCATCAGCGAGGCCGGGGGAGGCCAGCCCCAGCATTTT	CAISEAGGGQPQHF
few	TRBV2	TRBJ1-6	TRBD1	TGTGCCAGCAGTGAACAGGGGGAAGGAACCTATAATTCACCCCTCCACTTT	CASSEQGEGTYNSPLHF
.	TRBV5-6	TRBJ2-5	TRBD1	TGTGCCAGCAGCTTGAGGGGACAGGGCTGGGGGGAGACCCAGTACTTC	CASSLRGQGWGETQYF
.	TRBV5-1	TRBJ1-4	TRBD1	TGCGCCAGCAGCTTGGGGGGCCAGGGGGGTGAAAAACTGTTTTTT	CASSLGGQGGEKLFF
.	TRBV7-3	TRBJ2-1	TRBD2	TGTGCCAGCAGCATGGGACTAGCGGGAGAGGACGAGCAGTTCTTC	CASSMGLAGEDEQFF
.	TRBV9	TRBJ2-5	.	TGTGCCAGCAGCGTAGTTACAGGGGAGACCCAGTACTTC	CASSVVTGETQYF
few	TRBV27	TRBJ2-3	TRBD2	TGTGCCAGCAGTTCGGGAGGGCCGACAGATACGCAGTATTTT	CASSSGGPTDTQYF
few	TRBV27	TRBJ1-4	.	TGTGCCAGCAGCCACAATGCAGGCGTCAGGGATGAAAAACTGTTTTTT	CASSHNAGVRDEKLFF
.	TRBV27	TRBJ2-7	.	TGTGCCAGCAGTCCGGTGAGCTACAGCTCCTACGAGCAGTACTTC	CASSPVSYSSYEQYF
few	TRBV7-9	TRBJ1-3	TRBD1	TGTGCCAGCAGCACTGGACAGGGGACGGGAAACACCATATATTTT	CASSTGQGTGNTIYF
.	TRBV19	TRBJ1-5	.	TGTGCCAGTAGGCTTGTCGGGTCCAATCAGCCCCAGCATTTT	CASRLVGSNQPQHF
.	TRBV2	TRBJ2-4	.	TGTGCCAGCTCAGCAGGGGCCCTCGGTTTGGGTAAAAACATTCAGTACTTC	CASSAGALGLGKNIQYF
.	TRBV11-2	TRBJ2-3	TRBD2	TGTGCCAGCAGACGAGCGGGGGGGGCAGATACGCAGTATTTT	CASRRAGGADTQYF
once	TRBV5-1	TRBJ2-3	TRBD1	TGCGCCAGCAGCTGGGGACAGGGGGGCCCAGATACGCAGTATTTT	CASSWGQGGPDTQYF
.	TRBV5-1	TRBJ1-2	.	TGCGCCAGCAGCTTCGTCCCGGGTCCCAACTATGGCTACACCTTC	CASSFVPGPNYGYTF
.	TRBV10-3	TRBJ2-7	.	TGTGCCATCAGTGAGTTTGCTAACTCATACGAGCAGTACTTC	CAISEFANSYEQYF
.	TRBV5-1	TRBJ2-3	.	TGCGCCAGCAGCAGGCCGGGACTTAGCACAGATACGCAGTATTTT	CASSRPGLSTDTQYF
few	TRBV25-1	TRBJ2-5	.	TGTGCCAGCAGCCTACTAGCAGGGGAGACCCAGTACTTC	CASSLLAGETQYF
.	TRBV6-5	TRBJ2-7	.	TGTGCCAGCACCAGACTCGACGAGCAGTACTTC	CASTRLDEQYF
.	TRBV29-1	TRBJ2-5	TRBD1	TGCAGCGTTGTGGGGACAGGCGCGTGGGAGACCCAGTACTTC	CSVVGTGAWETQYF
once	TRBV7-9	TRBJ1-2	TRBD1	TGTGCCAGCAGGGTACCCGGGACAGAAAACTATGGCTACACCTTC	CASRVPGTENYGYTF
.	TRBV7-6	TRBJ1-2	.	TGTGCCAGCAGCCCCGGGAGGGGGGACCGCGGCTACACCTTC	CASSPGRGDRGYTF
.	TRBV5-1	TRBJ1-4	.	TGCGCCAGCAGCCCAAGGGGAAACGGTGAAAAACTGTTTTTT	CASSPRGNGEKLFF
.	TRBV7-9	TRBJ1-1	TRBD1	TGTGCCAGCAGCTTAGGCGGGACAGGGTCCCAGCGAGCTTTCTTT	CASSLGGTGSQRAFF